One and the same sample provided the 11 T cell receptor beta chains below, sequenced in a study of T cell changes during pregnancy in multiple sclerosis. Produced via immunoSEQ multiplex PCR; TCRdb's table is partial and in-frame only. The sample shows approximately 52,000 clones, around 90% of them seen only once. The specimen comprised CD4+ T cells from peripheral blood mononuclear cells, sampled in the second trimester of pregnancy. The receptors derive from a female donor with multiple sclerosis, enrolled in a pregnancy study.

This chain connects TRBV28 to TRBJ1-2; 9 nucleotides line up with TRBD1. This CDR3 is built from 16 residues. The germline CDR1 and CDR2 sequences are MDHEN and SYDVKM. J was trimmed by 5 bases and V by 6 bases; bases with no gene match: 13. The CDR3: CASSPGGQGIRYGYTF. The CDR3 DNA reads as TGTGCCAGCAGCCCTGGGGGACAGGGCATACGATATGGCTACACCTTC.

The chain carries TRBV5-1 and TRBJ2-1; 11 nucleotides match TRBD2. Trimming took 5 bases from V and 7 from J; bases not matched to a gene: 8. Per the germline V gene, CDR1 is SGHRS and CDR2 is YFSETQ. The length of the CDR3 is 15 residues. The CDR3 coding sequence is TGCGCCAGCAGTGGGCTAGCGGGAGGACCGAATGAGCAGTTCTTC. Translation: CASSGLAGGPNEQFF.

The CDR3 protein is CASSSHVGTGAYEQYF. CDR3 bases: TGTGCCAGCAGCTCTCACGTAGGGACAGGAGCCTACGAGCAGTACTTC. The chain has TRBV5-5 and TRBJ2-7; 8 bases fit TRBD1. Germline loops: CDR1 SGHKS, CDR2 YYEKEE (reference sequence). The CDR3 runs to 16 residues. V was clipped by 3 bases and J by 2 bases; unmatched bases: 10.

The rearrangement joins TRBV30 to TRBJ1-2; a possible D gene is TRBD1 (6 bases). The CDR3 length is 14 residues. The germline CDR1 and CDR2 sequences are GTSNPN and SVGIG (reference sequence). The V end lost 3 bases, the J end lost 6 bases, and 17 bases lay between the germline ends. Here the CDR3 DNA reads TGTGCCTGGAGCGGACAGAGGGTGATCCATGGCTACACCTTC. It is translated as CAWSGQRVIHGYTF.

This rearrangement joins TRBV19 to TRBJ1-5, with D perhaps TRBD1 (6 bases). This CDR3 region has 12 residues. Germline loops: CDR1 LNHDA, CDR2 SQIVND (reference sequence). Trimming shortened V by 5 bases and J by 10 bases, and 12 bases separated the two germline ends. CDR3 amino acids: CASSPLDSPQHF. The CDR3 coding sequence is TGTGCCAGTAGTCCCTTGGACAGCCCCCAGCATTTT.

V usage is TRBV13 and J usage is TRBJ2-3; no clear D. This CDR3 is 14 amino acids long. Germline V gives CDR1 PRHDT, CDR2 FYEKMQ (reference sequence). V was trimmed by 3 bases and J by 0 bases, leaving 7 bases between them. Here the CDR3 DNA reads TGTGCCAGCAGCTTTGGCAGGAGCACAGATACGCAGTATTTT. Protein sequence: CASSFGRSTDTQYF. Based on the CDR3 plus reference TRBV13 and TRBJ2-3, the full variable domain is AAGVIQSPRHLIKEKRETATLKCYPIPRHDTVYWYQQGPGQDPQFLISFYEKMQSDKGSIPDRFSAQQFSDYHSELNMSSLELGDSALYFCASSFGRSTDTQYFGPGTRLTVL.

The CDR3 DNA sequence: TGCGCCAGCAGCGCCCAGGGTAGCACAGATACGCAGTATTTT. Encoded protein: CASSAQGSTDTQYF. V and J are TRBV4-3 and TRBJ2-3, with D tentatively TRBD1 (5 bases). The CDR3 has 14 residues. V was trimmed by 5 bases and J by 0 bases, leaving 9 bases between them. Germline-derived CDR1 and CDR2 are LGHNA and YSLEER.

The chain combines TRBV7-2 with TRBJ1-2; 10 bases line up with TRBD1. CDR1 SGHTA and CDR2 FQGNSA come from the germline V gene. The V segment lost 3 bases and the J segment 4 bases; nucleotides outside the gene matches: 8. The CDR3 has 16 residues. CDR3 amino acids: CASSFLTGGGGYGYTF. The CDR3, as DNA: TGTGCCAGCAGCTTTTTGACAGGGGGCGGGGGCTATGGCTACACCTTC.

The J gene is TRBJ2-3, the V gene TRBV10-3; 11 positions match TRBD1. Germline trimming cut 6 bases from V and 5 bases from J; bases unmatched to any gene: 4. CDR3 length: 14 amino acids. CDR1 and CDR2 (germline): ENHRY, SYGVKD. CDR3 sequence: CAIRGGQGVDTQYF. The CDR3 nucleotides read TGTGCCATCAGAGGGGGACAGGGGGTAGATACGCAGTATTTT.

The rearrangement joins TRBV6-6 to TRBJ2-3; 8 positions match TRBD2. V shed 8 bases and J 2 bases; nucleotides not matched to a gene: 9. This CDR3 contains 15 residues. Germline-derived CDR1 and CDR2 are MNHNY and SVGAGI (reference sequence). CDR3 residues: CASVRLAGPTDTQYF. CDR3 bases: TGTGCCAGCGTGAGGCTAGCGGGTCCCACAGATACGCAGTATTTT.

The rearrangement joins TRBV27 to TRBJ1-1; 10 nucleotides line up with TRBD1. J gave up 1 base and V 6 bases, and 11 bases lay outside the gene matches. CDR1 is MNHEY, CDR2 SMNVEV, per germline (reference sequence). This CDR3 is built from 17 residues. The CDR3 bases are TGTGCCAGCAGACTCGGGACAGGGGTTTTAGGGAACACTGAAGCTTTCTTT. This gives the protein CASRLGTGVLGNTEAFF.